The 30 T cell receptor beta chains given below trace back to one sample, sequenced in a study of T cell responses to AZD1222 COVID-19 vaccine. Measured with immunoSEQ multiplex PCR; TCRdb has only the in-frame clones, and not every one. The table has around 200,000 clones, approximately 95% seen once. Sequencing was performed on peripheral blood, taken 28 days after the second dose of the MenACWY control vaccine. Receptor source: an adult who received the MenACWY meningococcal vaccine as a control.

The V and J genes are TRBV30 and TRBJ2-5; a weak D match, TRBD1 (6 bases). Looked up from germline, CDR1 is GTSNPN and CDR2 is SVGIG (reference sequence). The CDR3 has 12 residues. V was trimmed by 8 bases and J by 1 base, leaving 11 bases between them. CDR3: CAGTGIQETQYF. The CDR3 DNA reads as TGTGCCGGCACAGGGATCCAAGAGACCCAGTACTTC. Based on the CDR3 plus reference TRBV30 and TRBJ2-5, the full variable domain is SQTIHQWPATLVQPVGSPLSLECTVEGTSNPNLYWYRQAAGRGLQLLFYSVGIGQISSEVPQNLSASRPQDRQFILSSKKLLLSDSGFYLCAGTGIQETQYFGPGTRLLVL.

The chain has TRBV4-1 and TRBJ1-1; D is possibly TRBD1 (5 bases). CDR3 length: 16 amino acids. Trimming left V 1 base short and J 2 bases short, with 14 bases between. The V gene's germline CDR1 is MGHRA and CDR2 YSYEKL. The DNA for the CDR3 is TGCGCCAGCAGCCAAGTATTCGGGCAGGGAAACACTGAAGCTTTCTTT. Its protein product is CASSQVFGQGNTEAFF.

This chain joins TRBV2 and TRBJ1-5; D is undetermined. Germline V gene data show CDR1 as SNHLY and CDR2 as FYNNEI. The length of the CDR3 is 14 residues. The ends were cut back, 6 bases at V and 6 bases at J, with 15 bases in the middle. The CDR3 is CASRKRDGGQPQHF. In nucleotides, the CDR3 is TGTGCCAGCAGAAAGAGGGATGGAGGTCAGCCCCAGCATTTT. The whole variable domain, remainder taken from reference TRBV2 and TRBJ1-5, is EPEVTQTPSHQVTQMGQEVILRCVPISNHLYFYWYRQILGQKVEFLVSFYNNEISEKSEIFDDQFSVERPDGSNFTLKIRSTKLEDSAMYFCASRKRDGGQPQHFGDGTRLSIL.

The chain combines TRBV5-6 with TRBJ1-3; weak D call: TRBD1 (6 bases). The germline CDR1 and CDR2 sequences are SGHDT and YYEEEE. V lost 4 bases and J lost 2, with 13 bases in between. The CDR3 is 15 amino acids. The CDR3: CASSLKQGTGNTIYF. CDR3 nucleotide sequence: TGTGCCAGCAGCCTGAAACAGGGAACTGGAAACACCATATATTTT.

V usage is TRBV3-1 (or the pseudogene TRBV3-2) and J usage is TRBJ1-2, with D perhaps matching TRBD1 (5 bases). Between the trimmed V and J ends, which lost 4 bases and 2 bases, there was a span of 11 bases. CDR3 length: 14 amino acids. Germline V gene data show CDR1 as LGHDT and CDR2 as YNNKEL (reference sequence). Here the CDR3 reads CASSRLAGNYGYTF. The CDR3 DNA sequence: TGTGCCAGCAGCCGTCTGGCAGGGAACTATGGCTACACCTTC.

This chain links TRBV28 with TRBJ2-2; 12 positions agree with TRBD2. Germline V lookup: CDR1 MDHEN, CDR2 SYDVKM. V trimming: 6 bases; J trimming: 3 bases; junction bases outside the gene matches: 11. CDR3 length: 18 amino acids. As DNA, the CDR3 is TGTGCCAGCAGACTGCGGACTAGCGGGGTTAGGGACACCGGGGAGCTGTTTTTT. It yields the protein CASRLRTSGVRDTGELFF.

V gene TRBV4-3 combines with J gene TRBJ2-5, with 7 bases that match TRBD1. CDR3 length: 13 residues. With V trimmed by 4 bases and J by 4 bases, 3 bases remained unmatched. Germline V lookup: CDR1 LGHNA, CDR2 YSLEER. The DNA of the CDR3 is TGCGCCAGCAGCCTAGGGGACAGAGAGACCCAGTACTTC. Encoded protein: CASSLGDRETQYF.

The chain couples TRBV12-3 or TRBV12-4 to TRBJ1-3; D call uncertain. This CDR3 is 11 amino acids long. Trimming stripped 5 bases from V and 8 bases from J, with 7 bases between. The CDR3 DNA sequence: TGTGCCAGCAGTATGTGGGACACCATATATTTT. It encodes CASSMWDTIYF.

This chain connects TRBV2 to TRBJ1-6; the D gene is possibly TRBD1 (5 bases). This CDR3 is 17 amino acids long. Germline assignment: CDR1 SNHLY and CDR2 FYNNEI. Trimming shortened V by 7 bases and J by 0 bases, and 16 bases separated the two germline ends. This CDR3 is CASIRETVSSYNSPLHF. The DNA for the CDR3 is TGTGCCAGCATCCGTGAGACAGTGAGCTCCTATAATTCACCCCTCCACTTT.

The chain is built from TRBV5-1 and TRBJ1-6; 9 nucleotides agree with TRBD1. This CDR3 region has 15 residues. Trimming removed 4 bases from V and 7 bases from J; junction bases left unmatched: 6. Per the germline V gene, CDR1 is SGHRS and CDR2 is YFSETQ. As DNA, the CDR3 is TGCGCCAGCAGCGTTGGACAGGGGATGAATTCACCCCTCCACTTT. Translation: CASSVGQGMNSPLHF.

This clone was detected once. The chain recombines TRBV27 with TRBJ1-2, with D possibly being TRBD1 (5 bases). The CDR3 is 13 residues long. Germline CDR1 and CDR2: MNHEY and SMNVEV (reference sequence). V dropped 6 bases and J dropped 6 bases, with 14 bases sitting between them. The CDR3 region has the DNA TGTGCCAGCAGGCTCTGGGGGAGTGATGGCTACACCTTC. Translated: CASRLWGSDGYTF.

The rearrangement uses TRBV30 and TRBJ2-7, with D perhaps matching TRBD2 (7 bases). The CDR3 covers 15 residues. The V and J ends lost 2 bases and 6 bases respectively, with 20 bases between them. The V gene's germline CDR1 is GTSNPN and CDR2 SVGIG (reference sequence). The chain's CDR3 is CAWSYNGGAGFEQYF. The CDR3 DNA is TGTGCCTGGAGTTATAATGGGGGGGCCGGGTTCGAGCAGTACTTC. The entire variable domain, with the rest obtained from reference TRBV30 and TRBJ2-7, is as follows: SQTIHQWPATLVQPVGSPLSLECTVEGTSNPNLYWYRQAAGRGLQLLFYSVGIGQISSEVPQNLSASRPQDRQFILSSKKLLLSDSGFYLCAWSYNGGAGFEQYFGPGTRLTVT.

The CDR3 spells CASSISGPGEAFF. The CDR3, as DNA: TGTGCCAGTAGTATCAGTGGGCCCGGTGAAGCTTTCTTT. This sequence joins TRBV19 and TRBJ1-1; D unresolved. CDR1 and CDR2 from the germline V gene are LNHDA and SQIVND (reference sequence). The length of the CDR3 is 13 residues. V was pared by 3 bases and J by 7 bases, with 12 bases between.

The gene calls are TRBV14 and TRBJ1-2; TRBD1 aligns across 8 bases. This CDR3 has 14 residues. Germline values: CDR1 SGHDN, CDR2 FVKESK. Trimming at V came to 4 bases and at J to 2 bases, leaving 3 bases not matched to a gene. CDR3: CASSRRQGNYGYTF. CDR3 nucleotides: TGTGCCAGCAGCCGTAGACAGGGGAACTATGGCTACACCTTC.

This clone has only one observation. The chain carries TRBV29-1 and TRBJ1-5; D remains unclear. The CDR3 covers 13 residues. Germline V gene sequence: CDR1 SQVTM, CDR2 ANQGSEA. The V end lost 4 bases, the J end lost 1 base, and 8 bases lay between the germline ends. The DNA of the CDR3 is TGCAGCGTTGCGTCCCGAAGCAATCAGCCCCAGCATTTT. It yields the protein CSVASRSNQPQHF.

In DNA, the CDR3 is TGCGCCAGCAGCTTGGTTGCAGCGGGGGACCACTCCTACAATGAGCAGTTCTTC. Translation gives CASSLVAAGDHSYNEQFF. V usage is TRBV5-1 and J usage is TRBJ2-1; 8 bases align to TRBD2. V was clipped by 0 bases and J by 0 bases; unmatched bases: 8. The CDR3 extends over 18 amino acids. The germline CDR1 and CDR2 sequences are SGHRS and YFSETQ.

This chain links TRBV6-2 or TRBV6-3 with TRBJ2-1; 7 nucleotides align to TRBD2. With V trimmed by 2 bases and J by 4 bases, 11 bases remained unmatched. Per germline, CDR1 MNHEY and CDR2 SVGEGT. The CDR3 contains 17 residues. This CDR3 is CASSYPPRASGYNEQFF. In DNA form, the CDR3 reads TGTGCCAGCAGTTACCCCCCCAGGGCTAGCGGTTACAATGAGCAGTTCTTC.

The J gene is TRBJ1-5, the V gene TRBV28; 7 nucleotides agree with TRBD1. Germline lookup yields CDR1 MDHEN and CDR2 SYDVKM. This CDR3 has 14 residues. V was pared by 6 bases and J by 3 bases, with 5 bases of the junction left unmatched. CDR3 loop: CASSSGGTNQPQHF. CDR3 DNA sequence: TGTGCCAGCAGCTCAGGGGGGACCAATCAGCCCCAGCATTTT. Using reference TRBV28 and TRBJ1-5 for the parts outside the CDR3, the full variable domain is DVKVTQSSRYLVKRTGEKVFLECVQDMDHENMFWYRQDPGLGLRLIYFSYDVKMKEKGDIPEGYSVSREKKERFSLILESASTNQTSMYLCASSSGGTNQPQHFGDGTRLSIL.

V is TRBV6-5 and J is TRBJ2-7; no clear D gene. This CDR3 is built from 12 residues. Trimming stripped 6 bases from V and 3 bases from J, with 9 bases between. In germline, CDR1 is MNHEY, CDR2 SVGAGI. CDR3 in DNA: TGTGCCAGCAGGGGCTTCGGCTACGAGCAGTACTTC. Encoded protein: CASRGFGYEQYF.

CDR3 loop: CAISESPQVNSPLHF. The CDR3 DNA is TGTGCCATCAGTGAGTCCCCACAGGTTAATTCACCCCTCCACTTT. This chain connects TRBV10-3 to TRBJ1-6; D might be TRBD1 (5 bases). The V gene lost 0 bases and the J gene lost 6 bases, with 9 bases spanning the gap. CDR3 length: 15 residues. Germline V gives CDR1 ENHRY, CDR2 SYGVKD.

This chain connects TRBV21-1 to TRBJ2-2; the DNA was not used to check the table's D call, TRBD2. TRBV21-1 is a listed pseudogene. CDR3 length equals 14 residues. CDR3 in amino acids: CASSKGRLSGELFF. CDR3 nucleotide sequence: TGTGCCAGCAGCAAAGGGCGGCTTTCCGGGGAGCTGTTTTTT.

The CDR3 nucleotides are TGTGCCAGCTCACTTGGGACAGGGAAGGCCGGGGAGCTGTTTTTT. Residues: CASSLGTGKAGELFF. V and J are TRBV18 and TRBJ2-2; TRBD1 agrees at 9 bases. This CDR3 is built from 15 residues. J lost 6 bases, V lost 4 bases, and 6 bases had no gene match. The germline V gene has CDR1 KGHSH and CDR2 LQKENI.

The rearrangement uses TRBV7-8 and TRBJ2-7; D gene ambiguous. The CDR3 has 13 amino acids. Looked up from germline, CDR1 is SGHVS and CDR2 is FQNEAQ. The V gene lost 2 bases and the J gene lost 3 bases, with 8 bases spanning the gap. The CDR3 reads CASSLLSNYEQYF. CDR3 DNA: TGTGCCAGCAGCTTACTAAGTAACTACGAGCAGTACTTC.

V usage is TRBV28 and J usage is TRBJ1-6; unclear D gene. CDR3 length: 15 residues. Trimming removed 6 bases from V and 0 bases from J, with 9 bases in between. From germline, CDR1 is MDHEN and CDR2 SYDVKM. CDR3 coding DNA: TGTGCCAGCAGGGTACAGAGCTCCTATAATTCACCCCTCCACTTT. It translates to CASRVQSSYNSPLHF.

The chain couples TRBV3-1 (or the pseudogene TRBV3-2) to TRBJ1-1; 11 bases are shared with TRBD1. CDR3 length: 17 residues. V was pared by 4 bases and J by 4 bases, with 11 bases of the junction left unmatched. From germline, CDR1 is LGHDT and CDR2 YNNKEL (reference sequence). CDR3 protein: CASSRGGTGGLSTEAFF. CDR3 DNA: TGTGCCAGCAGCCGCGGTGGGACAGGGGGGTTGAGCACTGAAGCTTTCTTT.

The CDR3 bases are TGTGCCAGCAGCCCAGGGGGGGGGCGGAACATTCAGTACTTC. Translating gives CASSPGGGRNIQYF. The rearrangement joins TRBV28 to TRBJ2-4; D possibly matches TRBD1 or TRBD2 (7 bases each). The V and J ends lost 6 bases and 7 bases respectively, with 16 bases between them. The CDR3 has 14 residues. Germline CDR1 reads MDHEN; CDR2 reads SYDVKM.

J is TRBJ1-2 and V is TRBV7-2; D gene uncertain. Germline lookup yields CDR1 SGHTA and CDR2 FQGNSA. V lost 4 bases, J lost 3 bases, and 9 bases lay in between. CDR3 length equals 13 residues. The CDR3: CASSSKRDYGYTF. DNA for the CDR3: TGTGCCAGCAGCTCCAAGCGGGACTATGGCTACACCTTC.

This chain connects TRBV4-1 to TRBJ2-1, with D perhaps TRBD2 (5 bases). The CDR3 is made up of 16 amino acids. V dropped 0 bases and J dropped 0 bases, with 9 bases sitting between them. Looked up from germline, CDR1 is MGHRA and CDR2 is YSYEKL. CDR3 bases: TGCGCCAGCAGCCAAGAGAGGGTGGGCTCCTACAATGAGCAGTTCTTC. Translated, it gives CASSQERVGSYNEQFF.

The chain recombines TRBV20-1 with TRBJ2-7; TRBD2 matches at 8 bases. The CDR3 is 13 amino acids. Per germline, CDR1 DFQATT and CDR2 SNEGSKA (reference sequence). The junction had 4 bases not matched to a gene; V was cut back by 3 bases and J by 3 bases. CDR3 amino acids: CSASGLADYEQYF. CDR3 DNA sequence: TGCAGTGCTAGTGGACTAGCCGACTACGAGCAGTACTTC.

The chain recombines TRBV28 with TRBJ2-5; D is uncertain. CDR1 and CDR2 (germline): MDHEN, SYDVKM. The ends were cut back, 3 bases at V and 1 base at J, with 15 bases in the middle. The CDR3 extends over 16 amino acids. CDR3 residues: CASSLTPPPPQETQYF. The CDR3 region has the DNA TGTGCCAGCAGTTTGACCCCCCCACCACCCCAAGAGACCCAGTACTTC.